These 12 T cell receptor beta chains were all obtained from the same sample, sequenced in a study of CD8 T cell repertoires and HIV-1 epitope variants. Here immunoSEQ multiplex PCR was the method, and the copy in TCRdb shows in-frame clones only, minus some. The sample contains about 5,700 clones, roughly 69% of which appear only once. Which antigens these TCRs recognize remains unknown. The sample consisted of cultured CD8+ T cells derived from PBMCs. All receptors come from a male donor with HIV.

A single count supports this clone. The chain recombines TRBV29-1 with TRBJ2-1; 7 nucleotides line up with TRBD1. CDR1 is SQVTM and CDR2 is ANQGSEA in the germline V gene. After removal of 0 bases from V and 9 bases from J, the junction contained 14 bases not matched to a gene. This CDR3 has 16 amino acids. This CDR3 is CSVEDSQGVVRGEQFF. DNA of the CDR3: TGCAGCGTTGAAGATTCGCAGGGGGTAGTTCGGGGTGAGCAGTTCTTC.

This clone was counted a single time. This chain connects TRBV10-2 to TRBJ2-1; TRBD1 matches 7 bases. V shed 6 bases, J shed 2 bases, and the junction held 4 bases outside the gene matches. The CDR3 extends over 14 amino acids. CDR1 WSHSY and CDR2 SAAADI come from the germline V gene. For the CDR3, the DNA is TGCGCCAGCAGCCGACAGGGAACCTACAATGAGCAGTTCTTC. Residues: CASSRQGTYNEQFF.

The CDR3 DNA is TGTGCCACCGACAGCGGGGACTCCTACGAGCAGTACTTC. Translating it yields CATDSGDSYEQYF. V gene TRBV19 combines with J gene TRBJ2-7; 7 positions agree with TRBD2. The CDR3 sequence is 13 residues long. CDR1 is LNHDA and CDR2 is SQIVND in the germline V gene (reference sequence). V was pared by 10 bases and J by 0 bases, with 6 bases of the junction left unmatched.

V and J are TRBV19 and TRBJ2-7; 8 nucleotides line up with TRBD1. CDR1 is LNHDA and CDR2 is SQIVND in the germline V gene (reference sequence). With V trimmed by 5 bases and J by 2 bases, 5 bases remained unmatched. This CDR3 has 14 residues. The CDR3 sequence: CASSQTGDTYEQYF. The CDR3 bases are TGTGCCAGTAGTCAGACAGGGGACACCTACGAGCAGTACTTC.

This sequence joins TRBV9 and TRBJ2-1, with TRBD2 matching over 9 bases. This CDR3 is built from 13 residues. Germline V gene data show CDR1 as SGDLS and CDR2 as YYNGEE. J was trimmed by 8 bases and V by 4 bases; bases with no gene match: 4. Written as DNA, the CDR3 is TGTGCCAGCAGCAAAATAGCGGGAGATGAGCAGTTCTTC. This sequence encodes CASSKIAGDEQFF.

V is TRBV19 and J is TRBJ2-1; D tentatively fits TRBD1 or TRBD2 (5 bases each). The CDR3 sequence is 16 residues long. With 5 bases removed from V and 4 bases from J, the gap between germline ends came to 18 bases. Per the germline V gene, CDR1 is LNHDA and CDR2 is SQIVND (reference sequence). For the CDR3, the DNA is TGTGCCAGTAGTGCAGCCTGGGGCGGGCGTTACAATGAGCAGTTCTTC. This sequence encodes CASSAAWGGRYNEQFF.

This clone turned up a few times. V is TRBV29-1 and J is TRBJ1-3; D unclear. The CDR3 totals 11 residues. V was cut by 3 bases and J by 4 bases, with 4 bases left in between. CDR1 and CDR2 from the germline V gene are SQVTM and ANQGSEA. The CDR3 sequence: CSVEAGNTIYF. The CDR3 coding sequence is TGCAGCGTTGAGGCGGGAAACACCATATATTTT.

The V and J genes are TRBV7-2 and TRBJ1-2; D possibly corresponds to TRBD1 (6 bases). The V end was cut by 3 bases, the J end by 5 bases, with 13 bases between. In germline, CDR1 is SGHTA, CDR2 FQGNSA. The CDR3 is 14 residues long. CDR3 protein: CASSFTGQSYGYTF. CDR3 bases: TGTGCCAGCAGCTTCACCGGACAGAGTTATGGCTACACCTTC.

The chain joins TRBV7-9 to TRBJ2-7; TRBD1 aligns across 8 bases. The CDR3 has 16 amino acids. CDR1 is SEHNR, CDR2 FQNEAQ, per germline (reference sequence). J gave up 3 bases and V 5 bases, and 12 bases lay outside the gene matches. The CDR3 coding sequence is TGTGCCAGCAGCCCGCCCACAGGACAGGGCCTCTACGAGCAGTACTTC. This sequence encodes CASSPPTGQGLYEQYF.

The chain has TRBV4-3 and TRBJ1-2; a possible D gene is TRBD1 (6 bases). Per the germline V gene, CDR1 is LGHNA and CDR2 is YSLEER. V was cut by 3 bases and J by 3 bases, with 14 bases left in between. The CDR3 sequence is 15 residues long. The CDR3 here is CASSQGGAPDYGYTF. The CDR3 DNA follows: TGCGCCAGCAGCCAGGGGGGGGCCCCTGACTATGGCTACACCTTC.

The V gene is TRBV28, the J gene TRBJ2-7; D is uncertain. Trimming took off 5 bases at V and 0 bases at J, with 17 bases between the two ends. Per germline, CDR1 MDHEN and CDR2 SYDVKM. The CDR3 totals 16 residues. CDR3 in amino acids: CASSLTDGLSSYEQYF. The CDR3 bases are TGTGCCAGCAGTCTGACGGACGGCTTGAGCTCCTACGAGCAGTACTTC.

The J gene is TRBJ2-3, the V gene TRBV15; 7 nucleotides line up with TRBD2. Germline V gives CDR1 LNHNV, CDR2 YYDKDF (reference sequence). CDR3 length equals 17 residues. V shed 2 bases, J shed 7 bases, and the junction held 15 bases outside the gene matches. CDR3 bases: TGTGCCACCAGCAGATATGGGGGGAGCAGGGAGGGGAATACGCAGTATTTT. Amino acid sequence: CATSRYGGSREGNTQYF.